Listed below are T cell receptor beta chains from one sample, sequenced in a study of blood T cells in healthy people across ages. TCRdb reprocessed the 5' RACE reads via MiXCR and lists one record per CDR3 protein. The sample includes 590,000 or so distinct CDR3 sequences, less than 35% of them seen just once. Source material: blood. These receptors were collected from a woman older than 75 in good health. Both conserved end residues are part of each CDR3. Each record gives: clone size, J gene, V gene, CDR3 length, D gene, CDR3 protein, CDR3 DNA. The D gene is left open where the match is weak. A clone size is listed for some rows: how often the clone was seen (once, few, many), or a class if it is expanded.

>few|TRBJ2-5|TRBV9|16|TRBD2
CASSVDPGGLNNEQYF
TGTGCCAGCAGCGTAGATCCGGGGGGGCTTAACAATGAGCAGTACTTC
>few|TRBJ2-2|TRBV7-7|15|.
CASSKDGVNTGELFF
TGTGCCAGCTCCAAGGACGGGGTTAACACCGGGGAGCTGTTTTTT
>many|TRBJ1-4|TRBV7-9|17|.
CASSSWGGGTTNEKLFF
TGTGCCAGCAGTTCGTGGGGTGGAGGTACAACTAATGAAAAACTGTTTTTT
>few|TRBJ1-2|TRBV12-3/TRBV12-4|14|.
CASRVGRSSYGYTF
TGTGCCAGCAGGGTGGGACGGAGTAGCTACGGCTACACCTTC
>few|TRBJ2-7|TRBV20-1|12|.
CGALGVNYEQYF
TGCGGTGCTTTGGGCGTCAACTACGAGCAGTACTTC
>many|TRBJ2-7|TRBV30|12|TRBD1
CAWGQGPYEQYF
TGTGCCTGGGGACAGGGTCCCTACGAGCAGTACTTC
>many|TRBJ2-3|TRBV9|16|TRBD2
CASSVTSGRYTDTQYF
TGTGCCAGCAGCGTGACTAGCGGGCGTTACACAGATACGCAGTATTTT
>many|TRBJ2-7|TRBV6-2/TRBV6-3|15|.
CASSSQGGASYEQYF
TGTGCCAGCAGTTCCCAGGGGGGCGCCTCCTACGAGCAGTACTTC
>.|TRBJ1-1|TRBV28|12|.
CASIGWNTEAFF
TGTGCCAGCATCGGTTGGAACACTGAAGCTTTCTTT
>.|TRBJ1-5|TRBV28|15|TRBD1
CASSLSGRGHQPQHF
TGTGCCAGCAGTTTATCGGGCAGGGGGCATCAGCCCCAGCATTTT
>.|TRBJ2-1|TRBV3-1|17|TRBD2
CASSQFPSGNSYNEQFF
TGTGCCAGCAGCCAATTTCCTAGCGGAAACTCCTACAATGAGCAGTTCTTC